Listed below are T cell receptor beta chains from one sample, sequenced in a study of Ad26.COV2.S vaccination and SARS-CoV-2 variants. Assay used: immunoSEQ multiplex PCR; TCRdb lists only in-frame clones, some missing. The sample contains roughly 380,000 clones, roughly 90% of which appear only once. This sample comprised peripheral blood, obtained in a trial of Ad26.COV2.S vaccine versus placebo. The source is a person between 18 and 65 years old who received the Ad26.COV2.S COVID-19 vaccine or a placebo. Both conserved end residues are part of each CDR3.

v_gene	len	j_gene	CDR3aa
TRBV19	13	TRBJ1-1	CASSISRQTEAFF
TRBV6-5	13	TRBJ1-1	CASSYQGRFEAFF
TRBV6-1	14	TRBJ1-2	CASSEAPYNYGYTF
TRBV6-2/TRBV6-3	15	TRBJ2-7	CASSYSAGASYEQYF
TRBV6-2/TRBV6-3	17	TRBJ2-7	CASSYSMAGAYFYEQYF
TRBV6-6	16	TRBJ2-3	CASSYGTSGGTDTQYF
TRBV6-5	16	TRBJ2-1	CASSYSATRNPNEQFF
TRBV4-3	15	TRBJ1-4	CASSQEIGQDEKLFF
TRBV19	17	TRBJ1-3	CASSIILAAGSGNTIYF
TRBV21-1	17	TRBJ2-3	CASSSRAGTGGADTQYF
TRBV5-1	15	TRBJ1-6	CASSSSGDLLSPLHF
TRBV7-8	14	TRBJ2-7	CASSTRQGSYEQYF
TRBV2	14	TRBJ2-5	CASTWTEGQETQYF
TRBV19	17	TRBJ2-5	CASSSWDREASQETQYF
TRBV24-1	13	TRBJ2-1	CATTLGDYNEQFF
TRBV7-2	14	TRBJ1-1	CASSLGAGGTEAFF
TRBV24-1	16	TRBJ2-1	CATSDVRDSSYNEQFF
TRBV11-2	13	TRBJ1-1	CASRGPTNTEAFF
TRBV30	13	TRBJ2-7	CAWSVWPGYEQYF
TRBV2	15	TRBJ1-5	CASSGRQGAIQPQHF
TRBV19	16	TRBJ1-4	CASNQAGGATNEKLFF
TRBV19	16	TRBJ1-2	CASSKSHLAGGFGYTF
TRBV10-3	16	TRBJ1-6	CAISESSGGGNSPLHF
TRBV28	15	TRBJ2-1	CASSSLQGEGNEQFF
TRBV11-3	16	TRBJ2-2	CASSGTTTLNTGELFF
TRBV5-4	13	TRBJ2-2	CASSYTLTGELFF
TRBV15	15	TRBJ1-5	CATSRGTGASQPQHF
TRBV4-3	14	TRBJ1-2	CASSQDTGQYGYTF
TRBV5-1	13	TRBJ2-3	CASSPGPEDTQYF
TRBV2	16	TRBJ2-5	CASSRLAGGQQETQYF
TRBV15	12	TRBJ1-1	CATSGGRTEAFF
TRBV7-9	13	TRBJ2-7	CASSRTGGWEQYF
TRBV19	11	TRBJ2-7	CASGTVYEQYF
TRBV28	15	TRBJ2-7	CASSLYGIRSYEQYF
TRBV19	16	TRBJ2-6	CASSIGGIRGANVLTF
TRBV15	14	TRBJ2-2	CATQQSRLPGELFF
TRBV5-1	16	TRBJ2-7	CASSLEAGVFLYEQYF
TRBV7-9	12	TRBJ2-2	CASSLTSGELFF
TRBV28	13	TRBJ1-5	CASSQQGNQPQHF
TRBV7-9	13	TRBJ1-1	CASSRKYNSEAFF
TRBV11-2	16	TRBJ2-1	CASSLGLAGPGNEQFF
TRBV28	12	TRBJ1-1	CAVGQDNTEAFF
TRBV14	16	TRBJ2-2	CASSQVSISNTGELFF
TRBV7-7	14	TRBJ2-5	CASSLITGAETQYF
TRBV13	13	TRBJ1-1	CASSLGENTEAFF
TRBV5-1	14	TRBJ2-5	CASSGGLVYETQYF
TRBV25-1	13	TRBJ1-6	CASSDRARSPLHF
TRBV10-3	14	TRBJ1-4	CAISAGAPAVELFF
TRBV27	14	TRBJ2-1	CASNAGGPYNEQFF
TRBV7-2	15	TRBJ1-2	CASSLVGGAGYGYTF
TRBV30	14	TRBJ1-5	CAWSRDRAGQPQHF
TRBV28	11	TRBJ1-2	CASSYSAGYTF